A selection of T cell receptor beta chains follows, all from one sample in a study of radiotherapy plus CTLA-4 blockade in lung cancer. Clones were sequenced by immunoSEQ multiplex PCR, and TCRdb holds only the in-frame ones, with some missing. The sample lists some 12,000 clones; roughly 80% were seen once. The material sequenced was peripheral blood, taken from a patient treated with radiotherapy plus ipilimumab. All receptors derive from a human donor with non-small cell lung cancer that progressed on radiotherapy plus ipilimumab. Each CDR3 is given with its conserved first and last residue. The D gene is left open where the match is weak. Part of the rows lack a size; the others show once, few, many or a class for expanded clones.

d_call | clone_size | j_call | v_call | cdr3_nt | cdr3_aa
TRBD1 | - | TRBJ2-7 | TRBV15 | TGTGCCACCAGCACCCCCGGACAGGGGAACGAGCAGTACTTC | CATSTPGQGNEQYF
TRBD1 | - | TRBJ1-2 | TRBV18 | TGTGCCAGCTCACCCCGAGCTAGGGACAGGGGTGAATCTAACTATGGCTACACCTTC | CASSPRARDRGESNYGYTF
TRBD2 | - | TRBJ2-7 | TRBV7-6 | TGTGCCAGCAGCTTAGTCTCCGGGACTAGCGGGCGCACCTACGAGCAGTACTTC | CASSLVSGTSGRTYEQYF
- | - | TRBJ2-5 | TRBV6-1 | TGTGCCAGCAGCGCCGGGACTCTCTGGAAAGAGACCCAGTACTTC | CASSAGTLWKETQYF
- | - | TRBJ1-2 | TRBV5-1 | TGCGCCAGCAGCCCCGACTTGGGGCAGGATGGCTACACCTTC | CASSPDLGQDGYTF
- | - | TRBJ2-4 | TRBV2 | TGTGCCAGCAGTGAAGGGAATTTCTACAGGGGACTAGCCAAAAACATTCAGTACTTC | CASSEGNFYRGLAKNIQYF
TRBD1 | - | TRBJ1-2 | TRBV10-3 | TGTGCCATCAGTGAGTCGACAGGGACGGGGGGCTACACCTTC | CAISESTGTGGYTF
- | once | TRBJ2-7 | TRBV11-2 | TGTGCCAGCAGCGTAACTAGTCTGTACGAGCAGTACTTC | CASSVTSLYEQYF
TRBD1 | - | TRBJ1-1 | TRBV4-2 | TGTGCCAGCAGCCAAGACCCCGTCGGGACAGGGGGGTTCAACACTGAAGCTTTCTTT | CASSQDPVGTGGFNTEAFF
TRBD2 | - | TRBJ2-7 | TRBV18 | TGTGCCAGCTCATATAGCGGGGGGAAAACCTACGAGCAGTACTTC | CASSYSGGKTYEQYF
- | - | TRBJ2-3 | TRBV6-6 | TGTGCCAGCAGTACCGGGGGCGTCATGGAAGATACGCAGTATTTT | CASSTGGVMEDTQYF
TRBD2 | - | TRBJ2-3 | TRBV6-1 | TGTGCCAGCGACGGGGGGGCAGGAGATACGCAGTATTTT | CASDGGAGDTQYF
TRBD1 | - | TRBJ1-2 | TRBV7-9 | TGTGCCAGCAGCTTAGACACAGGGGTGGCTGGCTACACCTTC | CASSLDTGVAGYTF
- | once | TRBJ2-7 | TRBV6-5 | TGTGCCAGCAGTTCGCCGGTGGAGCAGTACTTC | CASSSPVEQYF
- | once | TRBJ1-1 | TRBV19 | TGTGCCAGTACCGCAGGGCTCACTGAAGCTTTCTTT | CASTAGLTEAFF
TRBD1 | - | TRBJ2-2 | TRBV29-1 | TGCAGCGTTGAGATCGTTAGGACAGGGGACCCCGGGGAGCTGTTTTTT | CSVEIVRTGDPGELFF
TRBD1 | - | TRBJ1-2 | TRBV5-1 | TGCGCCAGCGCCTTCCAGGGGGGGAACTATGGCTACACCTTC | CASAFQGGNYGYTF
- | - | TRBJ2-5 | TRBV28 | TGTGCCAGCAGTTCCGGGAACCAAGAGACCCAGTACTTC | CASSSGNQETQYF
- | - | TRBJ1-1 | TRBV7-9 | TGTGCCAGCAGCTTAGGTGTCGGGAACACTGAAGCTTTCTTT | CASSLGVGNTEAFF
- | - | TRBJ1-4 | TRBV21-1 | TGTGCCAGCAGCAAAGTCCGGGACGGCGTATCCAATGAAAAACTGTTTTTT | CASSKVRDGVSNEKLFF
TRBD2 | - | TRBJ2-1 | TRBV6-1 | TGTGCCAGCATCGGACTAGCGGGGGAGCAGTTCTTC | CASIGLAGEQFF
- | - | TRBJ2-1 | TRBV11-2 | TGTGCCAGCAGCTCAGAACCCAGCGGCTCCTACAATGAGCAGTTCTTC | CASSSEPSGSYNEQFF
- | - | TRBJ2-2 | TRBV9 | TGTGCCAGCAGCGTAGGTGGCAGAGTCACCGGGGAGCTGTTTTTT | CASSVGGRVTGELFF
- | few | TRBJ2-1 | TRBV7-3 | TGTGCCAGCAGCTTAACTTCTTTCGGGACCTATGAGCAGTTCTTC | CASSLTSFGTYEQFF
TRBD1 | - | TRBJ1-2 | TRBV25-1 | TGTGCCAGCAGTGAACCGGACAGGGTATTTGGCTACACCTTC | CASSEPDRVFGYTF
- | few | TRBJ2-5 | TRBV6-5 | TGTGCCAGCACTCCTTCGGGGGCCACGGGAGAGACCCAGTACTTC | CASTPSGATGETQYF
- | - | TRBJ2-2 | TRBV5-1 | TGCGCCAGCCGGCCGGCCACAGGGAACACCGGGGAGCTGTTTTTT | CASRPATGNTGELFF
TRBD1 | - | TRBJ1-1 | TRBV18 | TGTGCCAGCTCCACAGGGGTTGGCACTGAAGCTTTCTTT | CASSTGVGTEAFF
- | - | TRBJ2-3 | TRBV18 | TGTGCCAGCTCACCGTCCCGCTCAGATACGCAGTATTTT | CASSPSRSDTQYF
- | - | TRBJ1-4 | TRBV7-9 | TGTGCCAGCAGTTTAAGCCGGGGGCTCTCGAATGAAAAACTGTTTTTT | CASSLSRGLSNEKLFF
- | - | TRBJ1-1 | TRBV6-5 | TGTGCCAGCAGAAGAAGACAGGACACTGAAGCTTTCTTT | CASRRRQDTEAFF
- | - | TRBJ1-2 | TRBV6-5 | TGTGCCAGCTTTTGGTCGGTGGGAGGCTACACCTTC | CASFWSVGGYTF
- | - | TRBJ1-2 | TRBV4-3 | TGCGCCAGCAGCCAAGATAGTAGGGAAAGGTCCTATGGCTACACCTTC | CASSQDSRERSYGYTF
- | - | TRBJ2-7 | TRBV5-6 | TGTGCCAGCAGCTTGGCGGGGAGCTCCTACGAGCAGTACTTC | CASSLAGSSYEQYF
TRBD2 | medium-sized | TRBJ2-3 | TRBV7-2 | TGTGCCAGCAGCCAAGAGGGCGGGGGGACCACAGATACGCAGTATTTT | CASSQEGGGTTDTQYF
- | - | TRBJ2-5 | TRBV2 | TGTGCCAGCCGCTTCCAAGAGACCCAGTACTTC | CASRFQETQYF
TRBD1 | - | TRBJ2-1 | TRBV5-1 | TGCGCCAGCAGCCCCCGCCAAGGGGGCGCAGCTGAGCAGTTCTTC | CASSPRQGGAAEQFF
- | - | TRBJ1-1 | TRBV7-6 | TGTGCCAGCAGCTTAGCTCATACGGGGAACACTGAAGCTTTCTTT | CASSLAHTGNTEAFF
- | few | TRBJ2-7 | TRBV7-9 | TGTGCCAGCAGCTCCCCCCAATTC | CASSSPQF
- | - | TRBJ1-1 | TRBV6-4 | TGTGCCAGCAGTGACTCCGACAGGAACACTGAAGCTTTCTTT | CASSDSDRNTEAFF
- | - | TRBJ1-4 | TRBV7-9 | TGTGCCAGCAGCCCGGCAGGGATTGAAAAACTGTTTTTT | CASSPAGIEKLFF
- | - | TRBJ2-7 | TRBV14 | TGTGCCAGCAGCCAAGACCCCACTAGAGAGCAGTACTTC | CASSQDPTREQYF
- | - | TRBJ1-1 | TRBV29-1 | TGCAGCGCTCTGGTAGGATCCGCTGAAGCTTTCTTT | CSALVGSAEAFF
TRBD2 | once | TRBJ2-1 | TRBV6-1 | TGTGCCAGCAGGAGACTAGCGGGGGTCCAAAATGAGCAGTTCTTC | CASRRLAGVQNEQFF
- | - | TRBJ2-5 | TRBV7-9 | TGTGCCAGCAGCTTTAAAGAGACCCAGTACTTC | CASSFKETQYF